Listed below are T cell receptor beta chains from one sample, sequenced in a study of T-cell memory formation after mild COVID-19. TCRdb called the 5' RACE reads again in MiXCR, with one record for every CDR3 protein. The sample lists 250,000 to 300,000 distinct CDR3 sequences, about 17% occurring once. The sample consisted of PBMCs or a T cell subset sorted from them (not recorded which). These receptors all come from a man younger than 35 who had mild COVID-19 (a few samples of this study predate the infection). Cell type and time point are not known. CDR3s include the opening cysteine and the closing phenylalanine or tryptophan. The D gene is left open where the match is weak. Rows may omit the clone size; those that give it use once, few, many or a size class.

clone_size	v_call	d_call	j_call	cdr3_nt	cdr3_aa
.	TRBV19	.	TRBJ2-3	TGTGCCAGTAGTATAAAACTTGGCACAGATACGCAGTATTTT	CASSIKLGTDTQYF
.	TRBV4-3	TRBD1	TRBJ1-1	TGCGCCAGCAGCCAAACGGGACAGGGGGCGAAGAACACTGAAGCTTTCTTT	CASSQTGQGAKNTEAFF
many	TRBV5-1	.	TRBJ2-2	TGCGCCAGCAGCTTGGACAGGGCCGGGGAGCTGTTTTTT	CASSLDRAGELFF
.	TRBV29-1	.	TRBJ2-3	TGCAGCATCGTAGGGGGGGAGAGCACAGATACGCAGTATTTT	CSIVGGESTDTQYF
few	TRBV5-1	.	TRBJ2-5	TGCGCCAGCAGCTTGGGGGGAGAAAGGGAGACCCAGTACTTC	CASSLGGERETQYF
.	TRBV6-2/TRBV6-3	.	TRBJ2-2	TGTTCCGCGGCGGCCCCCCCGAACACCGGGGAGCTGTTTTTT	CSAAAPPNTGELFF
few	TRBV12-3/TRBV12-4	TRBD2	TRBJ2-3	TGTGCCAGCAGTCTCCTAGCGGGGGGGTCCACAGATACGCAGTATTTT	CASSLLAGGSTDTQYF
.	TRBV18	TRBD1	TRBJ2-1	TGTGCCAGCTCACCTAGTTCCGGGACAGGGAGCTACAATGAGCAGTTCTTC	CASSPSSGTGSYNEQFF
few	TRBV7-9	.	TRBJ2-5	TGTGCCAGCAGCTCCTCCAGTGGGACCCAGTACTTC	CASSSSSGTQYF
.	TRBV2	TRBD2	TRBJ2-1	TGTGCCAGCGGGACTACTTCCGACAATGAGCAGTTCTTC	CASGTTSDNEQFF
.	TRBV27	TRBD1	TRBJ2-7	TGTGCCAGCAGTTACGGGACAGGGTCCTACGAGCAGTACTTC	CASSYGTGSYEQYF
few	TRBV5-1	.	TRBJ1-1	TGCGCCAGCAGCCGGGGGACTAGGATCACTGAAGCTTTCTTT	CASSRGTRITEAFF
.	TRBV29-1	.	TRBJ1-1	TGCAGCGTCAACGGGGGCGCACGCACTGAAGCTTTCTTT	CSVNGGARTEAFF
.	TRBV7-7	TRBD2	TRBJ2-1	TGTGCTAGCAGCCCCGGGACTAGCGGCAACAATGAGCAGTTCTTC	CASSPGTSGNNEQFF
few	TRBV7-3	TRBD1	TRBJ2-2	TGTGCCAGCAGCTTAAACCCGGGACAGGGTGGCGGGGAGCTGTTTTTT	CASSLNPGQGGGELFF